This T cell receptor beta chain derives from a study of T cell responses to AZD1222 COVID-19 vaccine. Study conclusions and caveats: There were repertoire samples only from the period after the peak T cell response.

The assay was immunoSEQ multiplex PCR, and TCRdb's table has in-frame clones only and misses some. There are roughly 24,000 clones in the sample; roughly 85% occur only once, and about 2.5% lies in the top ten. With respect to this clone: Its antigen is still unknown.

V was shortened by 4 bases and J by 4 bases, with 16 bases between the two germline ends. CDR3 length: 15 residues. The germline gives CDR1 SGDLS, CDR2 YYNGEE. The clonotype was recovered from an adult who received the AZD1222 COVID-19 vaccine. This sequence joins TRBV9 and TRBJ2-3; D may be TRBD2 (6 bases). The sequencing used peripheral blood, collected 28 days after the second AZD1222 dose. The chain's CDR3 is CASSPLSGRADTQYF. In DNA form, the CDR3 reads TGTGCCAGCAGCCCCCTTAGCGGACGCGCAGATACGCAGTATTTT.